This entry describes one T cell receptor beta chain. Produced via immunoSEQ multiplex PCR; TCRdb's table is partial and in-frame only. Among about 45,000 clones listed, around 79% were seen once. This record belongs to a study of blood T cell repertoires in COVID-19. The CDR3 sequence is 15 residues long. Germline CDR1 and CDR2: SGHRS and YFSETQ. Losses at the gene ends were 3 bases for V and 5 bases for J; bases not matched to a gene: 3. The chain links TRBV5-1 to TRBJ2-2; 11 nucleotides match TRBD2. The sequencing sample was made of peripheral blood. The receptor was isolated from a human donor in a cohort sampled during active COVID-19. Here the CDR3 DNA reads TGCGCCAGCAGCTCCGGACTAGCGGGTACCGGGGAGCTGTTTTTT. It is translated as CASSSGLAGTGELFF.